The 12 T cell receptor beta chains reported below all come from one sample, sequenced in a study of T-cell memory formation after mild COVID-19 (dated by TCRdb to about 2021). Preparation of the library involved 5' RACE. The sequencer listed for this sample is Illumina NovaSeq 6000. TCRdb's own reprocessing of the public reads used fastp at Q25 and MiXCR and kept productive beta chains. Merged by CDR3 protein, the rows form single entries marked with the most common genes and DNA. The sample contains about 190,000 distinct CDR3 sequences, around 25% of them found a single time. The biggest ten clones account for over 10% of the sample. The sample was PBMCs or a T cell subset sorted from them (not recorded which). The receptors derive from an adult woman who had mild COVID-19 (a few samples of this study predate the infection). The sample titles of this study are shuffled in the database, so cell type and time point are left out; the donor was told from shared clones.

This clonotype was detected a few times. The chain links TRBV10-3 to TRBJ1-1; 7 positions agree with TRBD1. V was clipped by 5 bases and J by 12 bases; unmatched bases: 21. The germline V gene encodes CDR1 ENHRY and CDR2 SYGVKD. CDR3 length: 16 residues. CDR3 sequence (DNA): TGTGCCATCAGTAGTAGGTCAGGGGACAGTCCGACTTTTCCTTTCTTT. It encodes CAISSRSGDSPTFPFF.

This clonotype was counted a few times. The chain combines TRBV3-1 with TRBJ2-7, with no clear D. Trimming pared 4 bases from V and 2 bases from J, leaving 9 bases between. Germline-derived CDR1 and CDR2 are LGHDT and YNNKEL (reference sequence). This CDR3 comprises 13 residues. CDR3 nucleotides: TGTGCCAGCAGCCCCCGGCTTACCTACGAGCAGTACTTC. It specifies CASSPRLTYEQYF.

A few counts support this clonotype. The gene calls are TRBV2 and TRBJ2-1; 10 bases are shared with TRBD2. With 6 bases clipped from V and 8 bases from J, the junction kept 16 bases outside the gene matches. CDR1 and CDR2 from the germline V gene are SNHLY and FYNNEI. The CDR3 is 17 residues long. This CDR3 reads CASRMGFPSGGQDEQFF. For the CDR3, the DNA is TGTGCCAGCAGAATGGGGTTTCCTAGCGGGGGTCAAGATGAGCAGTTCTTC.

V gene TRBV7-2 combines with J gene TRBJ1-2, with unresolved D. CDR3 size: 14 residues. Trimming removed 1 base from V and 5 bases from J, with 11 bases in between. Germline-derived CDR1 and CDR2 are SGHTA and FQGNSA. The CDR3 loop is CASSLDGGSYGYTF. For the CDR3, the DNA is TGTGCCAGCAGCTTAGATGGAGGATCGTATGGCTACACCTTC.

This rearrangement joins TRBV10-3 to TRBJ2-3, with D possibly TRBD2 on 6 matching bases. The germline V and J ends were trimmed by 3 bases and 2 bases, with 24 bases remaining between them. The CDR3 spans 19 residues. The germline V gene encodes CDR1 ENHRY and CDR2 SYGVKD. In nucleotides, the CDR3 is TGTGCCATCAGTGAACCCCGTTCGGCCCAGAGGGAGGACACAGATACGCAGTATTTT. It yields the protein CAISEPRSAQREDTDTQYF.

V is TRBV28 and J is TRBJ2-5; 7 bases map to TRBD1. Trimming at V came to 6 bases and at J to 5 bases, leaving 12 bases not matched to a gene. Germline V CDR1 and CDR2: MDHEN, SYDVKM. There are 15 residues in the CDR3. The CDR3 nucleotides are TGTGCCAGCAGACGAAACCAAGGGGGCCGGGAGACCCAGTACTTC. Protein product: CASRRNQGGRETQYF.

In this sample, this clonotype turned up a few times. The rearrangement links TRBV29-1 to TRBJ2-1; D remains unclear. V was cut by 6 bases and J by 0 bases, with 15 bases left in between. Per the germline V gene, CDR1 is SQVTM and CDR2 is ANQGSEA. The CDR3 is made up of 15 amino acids. CDR3 sequence: CSVAVGLSSYNEQFF. As DNA, the CDR3 is TGCAGCGTCGCGGTAGGCCTGAGCTCCTACAATGAGCAGTTCTTC.

This chain joins TRBV5-1 and TRBJ2-7, with TRBD2 as a possible D gene (6 bases). Trimming left V 5 bases short and J 3 bases short, with 15 bases between. This CDR3 comprises 14 residues. The V gene's germline CDR1 is SGHRS and CDR2 YFSETQ. For the CDR3, the DNA is TGCGCCAGCAGGCCGGGACTCGGGCGCTACGAGCAGTACTTC. This codes for CASRPGLGRYEQYF.

This clonotype has more than one count but fewer than ten. The rearrangement joins TRBV7-2 to TRBJ2-7; D is uncertain. The CDR3 totals 14 residues. Germline assignment: CDR1 SGHTA and CDR2 FQGNSA. V lost 0 bases to trimming and J lost 0 bases, with 6 bases between them. The CDR3 bases are TGTGCCAGCAGCTTAGCGCATAGCTCCTACGAGCAGTACTTC. Amino acids: CASSLAHSSYEQYF.

The gene calls are TRBV14 and TRBJ2-3; no clear D. This CDR3 spans 13 amino acids. The V end was cut by 2 bases, the J end by 5 bases, with 8 bases between. Germline V gene data show CDR1 as SGHDN and CDR2 as FVKESK. This CDR3 reads CASSQIQLDTQYF. In nucleotides, the CDR3 is TGTGCCAGCAGCCAAATACAGCTAGATACGCAGTATTTT.

This clonotype was observed a few times. The chain carries TRBV11-2 and TRBJ2-1, with a possible D match to TRBD2 (6 bases). V lost 6 bases, J lost 6 bases, and 18 bases lay in between. The CDR3 consists of 15 residues. CDR1 and CDR2 from the germline V gene are SGHAT and FQNNGV. CDR3 nucleotides: TGTGCCAGCAGGTCAGAGGAGGGTTGGGGCAATGAGCAGTTCTTC. It specifies CASRSEEGWGNEQFF.

V is TRBV2 and J is TRBJ1-2; 7 bases match TRBD1. The V gene's germline CDR1 is SNHLY and CDR2 FYNNEI. This CDR3 region has 14 residues. V shed 4 bases, J shed 4 bases, and the junction held 6 bases outside the gene matches. In DNA, the CDR3 is TGTGCCAGCAGTGTCCCGGGACAGACCTATGGCTACACCTTC. Its translation is CASSVPGQTYGYTF.